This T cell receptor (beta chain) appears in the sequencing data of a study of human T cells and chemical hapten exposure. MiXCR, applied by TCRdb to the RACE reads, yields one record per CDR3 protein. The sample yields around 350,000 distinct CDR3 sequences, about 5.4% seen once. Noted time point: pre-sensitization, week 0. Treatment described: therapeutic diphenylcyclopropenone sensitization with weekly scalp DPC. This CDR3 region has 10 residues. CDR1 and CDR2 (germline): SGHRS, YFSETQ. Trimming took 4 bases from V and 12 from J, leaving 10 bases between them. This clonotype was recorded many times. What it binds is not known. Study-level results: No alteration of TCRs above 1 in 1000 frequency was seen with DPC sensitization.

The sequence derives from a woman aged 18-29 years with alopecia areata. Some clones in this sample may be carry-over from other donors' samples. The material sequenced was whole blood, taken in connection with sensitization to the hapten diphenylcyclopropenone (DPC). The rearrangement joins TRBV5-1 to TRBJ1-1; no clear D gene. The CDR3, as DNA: TGCGCCAGCAGCGGGAGCTTAACTTTCTTT. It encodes CASSGSLTFF. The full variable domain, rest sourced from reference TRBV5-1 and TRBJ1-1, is KAGVTQTPRYLIKTRGQQVTLSCSPISGHRSVSWYQQTPGQGLQFLFEYFSETQRNKGNFPGRFSGRQFSNSRSEMNVSTLELGDSALYLCASSGSLTFFGQGTRLTVV.